This is a list of T cell receptor beta chains from one sample in a study of naive and memory T cell subsets. TCRdb fed the 5' RACE reads into MiXCR, producing one record per CDR3 protein. The data hold over 45,000 distinct CDR3 sequences, with about 7.1% observed a single time. The receptors shown here come from a female donor in good health. CDR3s include the opening cysteine and the closing phenylalanine or tryptophan. A D gene is named only where the DNA matches it firmly. The size entry is marked missing in some rows and otherwise reads once, few, many or a size class.

cdr3_nt,cdr3_aa,clone_size,cdr3_length,d_call,v_call,j_call
TGCGCCAGCAGGGAGGGGGTTAACTATGGCTACACCTTC,CASREGVNYGYTF,-,13,-,TRBV5-1,TRBJ1-2
TGCAGCGTTGTCCCCGGGGGGGTCGTCACAGATACGCAGTATTTT,CSVVPGGVVTDTQYF,many,15,TRBD2,TRBV29-1,TRBJ2-3
TGCAGTGCTAGAGATTGGAGCAGGCAAAGGGATGAGCAGTTCTTC,CSARDWSRQRDEQFF,few,15,-,TRBV20-1,TRBJ2-1
TGCAGTGCTAGAGCCCGTACTAGCGGGGGGTACAATGAGCAGTTCTTC,CSARARTSGGYNEQFF,few,16,TRBD2,TRBV20-1,TRBJ2-1
TGTGCCAGCACCCCCGGTCGGAGCGGGTGGGTAGATACGCAGTATTTT,CASTPGRSGWVDTQYF,few,16,-,TRBV12-3/TRBV12-4,TRBJ2-3
TGCAGCGTTGACCCACAGGGGTCCACTGAAGCTTTCTTT,CSVDPQGSTEAFF,many,13,TRBD1,TRBV29-1,TRBJ1-1
TGTGCCAGCAGCTTACGGGGGGGGACTGAAGCTTTCTTT,CASSLRGGTEAFF,many,13,-,TRBV7-3,TRBJ1-1
TGTGCCAGCAGCCCGGGACAGGGGTCCACCATATATTTT,CASSPGQGSTIYF,many,13,TRBD1,TRBV7-8,TRBJ1-3
TGCAGTGCTAGCCGGGGCTCCTACAATGAGCAGTTCTTC,CSASRGSYNEQFF,many,13,-,TRBV20-1,TRBJ2-1
TGCGCCAGCAGCCAACCGGGAGCTAATTCACCCCTCCACTTT,CASSQPGANSPLHF,many,14,-,TRBV4-3,TRBJ1-6
TGTGCCAGCAGCTTGGTCGCGGCAGGAAAGACCCAGTACTTC,CASSLVAAGKTQYF,few,14,-,TRBV7-8,TRBJ2-5
TGTGCCAGCAGTTTACGCCAGGGACAAGGCTATAATTCACCCCTCCACTTT,CASSLRQGQGYNSPLHF,many,17,-,TRBV27,TRBJ1-6
TGTGCCAGCAGCCTGGACCAGGGTAATGAAAAACTGTTTTTT,CASSLDQGNEKLFF,-,14,-,TRBV4-2,TRBJ1-4
TGTGCCAGCAGCTTAGTCCTAGCTTCCTACGAGCAGTACTTC,CASSLVLASYEQYF,-,14,-,TRBV7-2,TRBJ2-7